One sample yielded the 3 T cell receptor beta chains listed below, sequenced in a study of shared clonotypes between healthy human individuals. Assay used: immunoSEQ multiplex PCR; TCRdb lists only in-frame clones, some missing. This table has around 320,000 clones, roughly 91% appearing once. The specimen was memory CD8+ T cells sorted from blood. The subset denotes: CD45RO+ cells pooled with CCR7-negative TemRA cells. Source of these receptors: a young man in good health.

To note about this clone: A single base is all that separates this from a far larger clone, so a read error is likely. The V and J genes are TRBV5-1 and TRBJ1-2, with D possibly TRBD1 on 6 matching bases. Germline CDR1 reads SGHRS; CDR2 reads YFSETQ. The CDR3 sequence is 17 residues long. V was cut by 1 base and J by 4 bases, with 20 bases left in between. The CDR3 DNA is TGCGCCAGCAGCTTGAGTAACAGGGCCTCCAAGATCTATGGCTACACCTTC. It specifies CASSLSNRASKIYGYTF.

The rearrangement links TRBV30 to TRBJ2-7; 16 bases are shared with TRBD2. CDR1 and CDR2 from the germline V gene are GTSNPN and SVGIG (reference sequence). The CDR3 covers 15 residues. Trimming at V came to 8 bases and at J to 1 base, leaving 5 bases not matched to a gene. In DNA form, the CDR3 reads TGTGCCGGGACTAGCGGGAGGGCCGGATCCTACGAGCAGTACTTC. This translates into CAGTSGRAGSYEQYF. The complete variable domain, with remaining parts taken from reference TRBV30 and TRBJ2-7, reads SQTIHQWPATLVQPVGSPLSLECTVEGTSNPNLYWYRQAAGRGLQLLFYSVGIGQISSEVPQNLSASRPQDRQFILSSKKLLLSDSGFYLCAGTSGRAGSYEQYFGPGTRLTVT.

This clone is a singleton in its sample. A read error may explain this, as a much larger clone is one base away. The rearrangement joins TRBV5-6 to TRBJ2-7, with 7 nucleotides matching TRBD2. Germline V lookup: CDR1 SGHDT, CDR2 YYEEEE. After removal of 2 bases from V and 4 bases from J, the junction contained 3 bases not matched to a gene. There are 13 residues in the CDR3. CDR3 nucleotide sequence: TGTGCCAGCAGCTTAGGCGGGGGTTACGAGCAGTACTTC. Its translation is CASSLGGGYEQYF.